One sample yielded the 22 T cell receptor beta chains listed below, sequenced in a study of blood T cells in healthy people across ages. A J-beta primer mix and a sample-barcoded 5' primer were used in a second PCR of roughly 7 to 12 cycles. In TCRdb, the 5' RACE reads were re-called with MiXCR into one record per CDR3 protein. The sample contains 1.5 million to 2 million distinct CDR3 sequences, about 31% of which appear only once. Sequencing used blood. These receptors were obtained from a woman in her twenties or thirties in good health.

The V gene is TRBV5-1, the J gene TRBJ2-2; tentative D call: TRBD2 (5 bases). V was pared by 0 bases and J by 7 bases, with 13 bases between. Germline CDR1 is SGHRS and CDR2 is YFSETQ. CDR3 length: 15 amino acids. This chain's CDR3 is CASSLASQGVGELFF. DNA for the CDR3: TGCGCCAGCAGCTTGGCTAGCCAAGGCGTCGGGGAGCTGTTTTTT.

The chain carries TRBV6-1 and TRBJ2-7; no reliable D call. Per the germline V gene, CDR1 is MNHNS and CDR2 is SASEGT. The CDR3 contains 13 residues. Between the trimmed V and J ends, which lost 3 bases and 2 bases, there was a span of 8 bases. The CDR3 is CASSEVPPYEQYF. DNA of the CDR3: TGTGCCAGCAGTGAGGTCCCCCCCTACGAGCAGTACTTC.

This clonotype was seen more than once but under ten times. The rearrangement links TRBV6-4 to TRBJ2-3, with no clear D. Trimming cost V 0 bases and J 0 bases, with 7 bases left between them. Looked up from germline, CDR1 is MRHNA and CDR2 is SNTAGT. This CDR3 spans 15 amino acids. CDR3 sequence: CASSDSAASTDTQYF. The CDR3 nucleotides read TGTGCCAGCAGTGACTCCGCAGCTAGCACAGATACGCAGTATTTT.

This clonotype was recorded many times. The rearrangement links TRBV29-1 to TRBJ2-7; 10 nucleotides agree with TRBD1. V was pared by 5 bases and J by 2 bases, with 6 bases of the junction left unmatched. Germline CDR1 and CDR2: SQVTM and ANQGSEA. There are 14 residues in the CDR3. The CDR3 spells CSVWGGTGAYEQYF. The CDR3 nucleotides read TGCAGCGTTTGGGGAGGGACAGGGGCCTACGAGCAGTACTTC.

The chain couples TRBV19 to TRBJ1-2; D may be TRBD1 (5 bases). The CDR3 covers 15 residues. V lost 5 bases, J lost 4 bases, and 17 bases lay in between. CDR1 and CDR2 (germline): LNHDA, SQIVND (reference sequence). The CDR3 DNA sequence: TGTGCCAGTAGTGCGGGACGGGAAAAAGGCTATGGCTACACCTTC. Its translation is CASSAGREKGYGYTF.

This chain links TRBV4-1 with TRBJ2-7; TRBD2 agrees at 10 bases. Germline trimming cut 3 bases from V and 0 bases from J; bases unmatched to any gene: 11. The CDR3 contains 18 residues. Germline CDR1 and CDR2: MGHRA and YSYEKL. CDR3 region: CASSQMSGLAISSYEQYF. The CDR3 region has the DNA TGCGCCAGCAGCCAGATGTCGGGACTAGCGATAAGCTCCTACGAGCAGTACTTC.

This chain links TRBV15 with TRBJ2-1; 12 bases are shared with TRBD2. The CDR3 is 16 residues long. Germline CDR1 LNHNV, CDR2 YYDKDF (reference sequence). Losses at the gene ends were 5 bases for V and 7 bases for J; bases not matched to a gene: 9. The CDR3 nucleotides are TGTGCCACCAGCCCAGTCCTCGGGACTAGCGGGAATGAGCAGTTCTTC. Translation gives CATSPVLGTSGNEQFF.

The chain is built from TRBV7-9 and TRBJ2-5; 16 bases map to TRBD2. The CDR3 consists of 18 residues. V was pared by 5 bases and J by 2 bases, with 8 bases of the junction left unmatched. Germline V CDR1 and CDR2: SEHNR, FQNEAQ (reference sequence). CDR3 loop: CASSPVGLAGGEQETQYF. CDR3 sequence (DNA): TGTGCCAGCAGCCCCGTGGGACTAGCGGGAGGGGAGCAAGAGACCCAGTACTTC.

Notes on this clonotype: At one end the junction does not follow the germline gene, possibly because of a read error. The CDR3 here is CASLSTGGHYNGQFF. The CDR3 DNA is TGCGCCAGCCTATCCACGGGGGGGCACTACAATGGGCAGTTCTTC. This rearrangement joins TRBV10-1 to TRBJ2-1; 8 nucleotides align to TRBD2. This CDR3 has 15 residues. The germline CDR1 and CDR2 sequences are WNHNN and SYGVQD (reference sequence).

This clonotype turned up a few times. J is TRBJ1-4 and V is TRBV10-3, with D hard to call. The germline V gene encodes CDR1 ENHRY and CDR2 SYGVKD. The ends were cut back, 0 bases at V and 5 bases at J, with 10 bases in the middle. The CDR3 has 15 residues. The CDR3 loop is CAISESTGANEKLFF. The CDR3 bases are TGTGCCATCAGTGAGTCGACGGGAGCGAATGAAAAACTGTTTTTT.

This clonotype was recorded once. The chain joins TRBV20-1 to TRBJ2-7; 7 positions match TRBD2. Germline V gene data show CDR1 as DFQATT and CDR2 as SNEGSKA (reference sequence). V lost 0 bases, J lost 1 base, and 12 bases stayed unmatched. This CDR3 comprises 17 residues. DNA of the CDR3: TGCAGTGCTAGAGATACATTTTGGCCTAGCGGATCCTACGAGCAGTACTTC. Amino acid sequence: CSARDTFWPSGSYEQYF.

V gene TRBV20-1 combines with J gene TRBJ1-5, with 7 bases fitting TRBD1. Germline CDR1 reads DFQATT; CDR2 reads SNEGSKA (reference sequence). With 1 base clipped from V and 2 bases from J, the junction kept 8 bases outside the gene matches. The CDR3 extends over 16 amino acids. This CDR3 reads CSARGGGGPGNQPQHF. For the CDR3, the DNA is TGCAGTGCTAGAGGGGGAGGGGGCCCAGGCAATCAGCCCCAGCATTTT.

Regarding this clonotype: Being one base from a much bigger clone, this may be a read error. V and J are TRBV29-1 and TRBJ2-5; 8 nucleotides line up with TRBD2. The tail of the sequence fits TRBJ2-7 better, so the J call may be wrong. The CDR3 has 14 amino acids. Germline CDR1 reads SQVTM; CDR2 reads ANQGSEA. The CDR3 nucleotides are TGCGGCGTTCAAGAGCGGACTAGCCGGGGCGAGCAGTACTTC. Amino acids: CGVQERTSRGEQYF.

Worth noting for this clonotype: A much larger clone differs by one base, so this may be a read error. The rearrangement links TRBV7-2 to TRBJ2-3; D is perhaps TRBD2 (5 bases). Trimming took 1 base from V and 10 from J, leaving 18 bases between them. Germline values: CDR1 SGHTA, CDR2 FQGNSA. This CDR3 has 15 residues. For the CDR3, the DNA is TGTGCCAGCAGCTTAGGCGGAGGAGCGATGCATCCGCAGTATTTT. This sequence encodes CASSLGGGAMHPQYF.

This rearrangement joins TRBV6-5 to TRBJ2-7; 10 bases fit TRBD1. The CDR3 length is 14 residues. Germline CDR1 and CDR2: MNHEY and SVGAGI. With V trimmed by 5 bases and J by 5 bases, 6 bases remained unmatched. The CDR3 nucleotides are TGTGCCAGCAGTAGGGACAGGGGAGTGGACGAGCAGTACTTC. Protein product: CASSRDRGVDEQYF.

This clonotype was detected a few times. The gene calls are TRBV20-1 and TRBJ2-1; TRBD2 agrees at 11 bases. The germline V gene encodes CDR1 DFQATT and CDR2 SNEGSKA (reference sequence). Trimming took 2 bases from V and 8 from J; bases not matched to a gene: 11. The CDR3 loop spans 16 amino acids. The CDR3 spells CSARQSSGGAGDEQFF. The CDR3 DNA reads TGCAGTGCTAGACAGAGTAGCGGGGGGGCCGGCGATGAGCAGTTCTTC.

This clonotype showed up just a few times. At one end the junction does not follow the germline gene, possibly because of a read error. The chain links TRBV11-2 to TRBJ2-6; maybe TRBD2 (6 bases). This CDR3 spans 15 amino acids. CDR1 and CDR2 from the germline V gene are SGHAT and FQNNGV. CDR3 nucleotide sequence: TGTGCCAGCAGCTATAGCGGCTCTGGGGCCAACGTCCAGACTTTC. Amino acids: CASSYSGSGANVQTF.

This chain links TRBV5-6 with TRBJ2-5; 12 nucleotides match TRBD1. The CDR3 spans 17 residues. V dropped 4 bases and J dropped 3; count of bases not matched to a gene: 10. CDR1 and CDR2 (germline): SGHDT, YYEEEE. This chain's CDR3 is CASSSPGQGAPKETQYF. DNA of the CDR3: TGTGCCAGCAGCAGCCCGGGACAGGGGGCTCCCAAAGAGACCCAGTACTTC. The variable domain in full, completed from reference TRBV5-6 and TRBJ2-5, reads DAGVTQSPTHLIKTRGQQVTLRCSPKSGHDTVSWYQQALGQGPQFIFQYYEEEERQRGNFPDRFSGHQFPNYSSELNVNALLLGDSALYLCASSSPGQGAPKETQYFGPGTRLLVL.

This clonotype appeared a few times. The J gene is TRBJ1-1, the V gene TRBV20-1, with D uncertain. The CDR3 runs 11 residues. The germline gives CDR1 DFQATT, CDR2 SNEGSKA (reference sequence). The CDR3 spells CSPAMNTEAFF. CDR3 bases: TGCTCCCCGGCCATGAACACTGAAGCTTTCTTT.

As for this clonotype: Germline is not matched at one junction end, which may reflect a read error. This sequence joins TRBV6-2 or TRBV6-3 and TRBJ2-4; 7 bases align to TRBD1. Germline CDR1 and CDR2: MNHEY and SVGEGT. CDR3 length: 18 amino acids. The CDR3 spells CASSYGPGGGMTKNIQYF. The CDR3 nucleotides are TGCGCCAGCAGTTACGGGCCAGGGGGTGGGATGACCAAAAACATTCAGTACTTC.

This clonotype was counted only a few times. The V gene is TRBV2, the J gene TRBJ2-7; D is perhaps TRBD2 (5 bases). CDR1 SNHLY and CDR2 FYNNEI come from the germline V gene. The CDR3 runs 14 residues. Trimming cost V 6 bases and J 0 bases, with 12 bases left between them. CDR3 protein: CASRHRESSYEQYF. CDR3 in DNA: TGTGCCAGCAGACACCGGGAAAGCTCCTACGAGCAGTACTTC.

The V and J genes are TRBV20-1 and TRBJ1-1, with TRBD1 matching over 7 bases. Germline CDR1 is DFQATT and CDR2 is SNEGSKA (reference sequence). V lost 7 bases to trimming and J lost 8 bases; unmatched junction nucleotides: 13. This CDR3 comprises 13 residues. CDR3 sequence reads: CSVPDRPVKEAFF. The CDR3 DNA reads TGCAGTGTTCCGGACAGGCCTGTAAAGGAAGCTTTCTTT.